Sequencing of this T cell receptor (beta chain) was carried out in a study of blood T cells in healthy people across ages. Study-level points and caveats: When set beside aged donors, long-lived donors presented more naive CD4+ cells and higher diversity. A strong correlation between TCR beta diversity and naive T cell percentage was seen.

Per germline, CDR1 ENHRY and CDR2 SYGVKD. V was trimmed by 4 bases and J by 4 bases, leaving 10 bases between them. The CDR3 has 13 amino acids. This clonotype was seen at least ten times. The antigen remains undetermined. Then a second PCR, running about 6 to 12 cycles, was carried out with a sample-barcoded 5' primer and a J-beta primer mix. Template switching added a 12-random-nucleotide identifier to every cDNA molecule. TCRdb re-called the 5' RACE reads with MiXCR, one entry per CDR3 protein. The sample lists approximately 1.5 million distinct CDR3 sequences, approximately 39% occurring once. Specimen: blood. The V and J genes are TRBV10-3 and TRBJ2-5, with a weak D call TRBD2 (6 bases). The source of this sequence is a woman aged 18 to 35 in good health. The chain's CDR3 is CAISGLGLETQYF. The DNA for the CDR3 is TGTGCCATCAGTGGTTTGGGACTAGAGACCCAGTACTTC.